This T cell receptor beta chain was observed in a study of cytomegalovirus exposure and HLA in healthy donors. The PCR contained 60 Vbeta and 13 Jbeta primers. Sequencing was performed with immunoSEQ multiplex PCR; in TCRdb, only in-frame clones are kept and a portion is missing. The profile shows about 98,000 clones, roughly 81% of them singletons. This sequence originates from a man in his forties in good health and CMV-seronegative. Sequencing was carried out using PBMCs.

The CDR3 loop reads CASSLAPGQGGQPQHF. CDR3 DNA sequence: TGCGCCAGCAGCTTGGCCCCGGGACAGGGCGGCCAGCCCCAGCATTTT. The chain recombines TRBV5-1 with TRBJ1-5, with 9 bases identical to TRBD1. The J segment lost 7 bases and the V segment lost 0 bases, leaving 8 bases of the junction unmatched. This CDR3 has 16 residues. Germline CDR1 reads SGHRS; CDR2 reads YFSETQ.